Below, one T cell receptor (beta chain) is given with its context. Its antigen is not identified. This specimen comes from a study of shared clonotypes between healthy human individuals. General observations from the study: Naive subsets generally had larger estimated richness than memory subsets. Roughly 5% of naive CD4 clonotypes were shared across a handful of donors. An anticipated effect of sequencing depth on clonotype sharing among donors was recognized.

Naive CD8 cells lacked CD45RO, underwent positive selection for CCR7 and left out terminally differentiated effector memory CD45RA+ cells. Recent vaccinations or acute infections were absent in the healthy HIV-negative adult donors. Clones were sequenced by immunoSEQ multiplex PCR, and TCRdb holds only the in-frame ones, with some missing. The data contain around 2,000,000 clones, 85% to 95% of them seen just once; the ten biggest clones take up 1.5% to 2%. The trim removed 8 bases at V and 6 bases at J, leaving 7 bases unmatched. Germline V gene sequence: CDR1 SGDLS, CDR2 YYNGEE. The CDR3 loop spans 13 amino acids.

The rearrangement links TRBV9 to TRBJ2-1; 8 positions agree with TRBD2. The source material was naive CD8+ T cells from PBMCs. The receptor was isolated from a man aged 18 to 30 in good health. Some clones in this sample may be carry-over from other donors' samples. CDR3 DNA sequence: TGTGCCAGTGCGGGGGGTAGTGGCAATGAGCAGTTCTTC. Translated: CASAGGSGNEQFF.